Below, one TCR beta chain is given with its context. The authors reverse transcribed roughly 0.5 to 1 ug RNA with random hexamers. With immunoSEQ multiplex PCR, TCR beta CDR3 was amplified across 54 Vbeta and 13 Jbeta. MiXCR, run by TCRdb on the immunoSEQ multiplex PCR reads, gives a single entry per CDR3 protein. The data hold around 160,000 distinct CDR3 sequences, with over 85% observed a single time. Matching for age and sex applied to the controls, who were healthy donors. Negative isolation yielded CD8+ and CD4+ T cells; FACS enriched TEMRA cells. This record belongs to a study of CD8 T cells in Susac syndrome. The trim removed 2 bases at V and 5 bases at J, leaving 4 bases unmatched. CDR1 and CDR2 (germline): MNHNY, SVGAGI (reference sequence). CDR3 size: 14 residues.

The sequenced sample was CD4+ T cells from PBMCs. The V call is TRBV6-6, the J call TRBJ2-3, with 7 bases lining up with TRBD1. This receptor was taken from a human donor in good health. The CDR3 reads CASSYQGGIDTQYF. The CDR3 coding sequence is TGTGCCAGCAGTTACCAAGGGGGCATAGATACGCAGTATTTT.